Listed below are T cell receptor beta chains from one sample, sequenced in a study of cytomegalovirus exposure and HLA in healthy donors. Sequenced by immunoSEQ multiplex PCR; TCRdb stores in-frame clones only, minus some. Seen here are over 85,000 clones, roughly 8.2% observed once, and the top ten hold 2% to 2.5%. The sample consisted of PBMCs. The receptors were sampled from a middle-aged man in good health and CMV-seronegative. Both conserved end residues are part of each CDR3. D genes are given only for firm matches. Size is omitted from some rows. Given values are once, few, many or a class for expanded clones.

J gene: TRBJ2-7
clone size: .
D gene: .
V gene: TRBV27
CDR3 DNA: TGTGCCAGCAGTCCCCTCGGGCAGCTCAGGGGCGAGCAGTACTTC
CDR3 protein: CASSPLGQLRGEQYF

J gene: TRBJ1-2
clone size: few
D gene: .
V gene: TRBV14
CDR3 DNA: TGTGCCAGCAGCCAAGATGGATTAGGGGCCGACACCTTC
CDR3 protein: CASSQDGLGADTF

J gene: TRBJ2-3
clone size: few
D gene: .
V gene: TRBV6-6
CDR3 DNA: TGTGCCAGCAGTTACTCGGGGGGATGGCAGTATTTT
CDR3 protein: CASSYSGGWQYF

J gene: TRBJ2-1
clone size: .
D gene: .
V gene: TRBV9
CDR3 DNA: TGTGCCAGCAGCGTAGGTGGGGGCAGGGGCAATGTAAATGAGCAGTTCTTC
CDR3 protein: CASSVGGGRGNVNEQFF

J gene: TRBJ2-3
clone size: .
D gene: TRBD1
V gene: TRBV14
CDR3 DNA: TGTGCCAGCAGCCTCCAGGGGGTGGATACGCAGTATTTT
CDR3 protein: CASSLQGVDTQYF

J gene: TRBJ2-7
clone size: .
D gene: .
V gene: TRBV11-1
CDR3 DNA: TGTGCCAGCAGCTTAGGCAGGTTTTTCGACGAGCAGTACTTC
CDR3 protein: CASSLGRFFDEQYF

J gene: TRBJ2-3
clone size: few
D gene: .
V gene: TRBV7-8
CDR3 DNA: TGTGCCAGCAGCTTCCTGACTGGCTCCACAGATACGCAGTATTTT
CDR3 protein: CASSFLTGSTDTQYF

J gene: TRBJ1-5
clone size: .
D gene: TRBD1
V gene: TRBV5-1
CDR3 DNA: TGCGCCAGCAGCTTCGGGGACAGTTCAAATCAGCCCCAGCATTTT
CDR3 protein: CASSFGDSSNQPQHF

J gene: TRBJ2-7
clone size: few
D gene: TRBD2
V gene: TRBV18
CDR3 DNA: TGTGCCAGCTCACCATTGCGCTCGGCGGGGGGCCCCCGCTACGAGCAGTACTTC
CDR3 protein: CASSPLRSAGGPRYEQYF

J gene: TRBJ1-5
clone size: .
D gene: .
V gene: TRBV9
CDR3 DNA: TGTGCCAGCAGCGTAGATCCAGGGAATCAGCCCCAGCATTTT
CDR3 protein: CASSVDPGNQPQHF

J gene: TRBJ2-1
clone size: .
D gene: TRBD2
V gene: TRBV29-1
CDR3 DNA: TGCAGCGTTGTGGTACGGGAGGTCTACAATGAGCAGTTCTTC
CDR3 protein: CSVVVREVYNEQFF

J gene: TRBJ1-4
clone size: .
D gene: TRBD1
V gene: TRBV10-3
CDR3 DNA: TGTGCCATTTCAAATAACAGGGGCGGTGAAAAACTGTTTTTT
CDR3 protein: CAISNNRGGEKLFF

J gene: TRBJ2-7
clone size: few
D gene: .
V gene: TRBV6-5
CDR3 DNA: TGTGCCAGCAGAAGGACAAGGAAGAACCCCTACGAGCAGTACTTC
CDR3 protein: CASRRTRKNPYEQYF

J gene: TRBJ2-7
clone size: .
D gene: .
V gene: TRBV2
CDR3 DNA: TGTGCCAGCAGTGTAGGGGGTTACGAGCAGTACTTC
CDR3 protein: CASSVGGYEQYF

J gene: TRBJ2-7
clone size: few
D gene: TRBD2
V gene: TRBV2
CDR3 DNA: TGTGCCAGCAGTGAAGGCCTAGCGGTGATCTACGAGCAGTACTTC
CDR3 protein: CASSEGLAVIYEQYF

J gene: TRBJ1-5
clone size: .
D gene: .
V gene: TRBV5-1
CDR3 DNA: TGCGCCAGCAGCCCGTCGGGGGGGCTTACTAGCAATCAGCCCCAGCATTTT
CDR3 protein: CASSPSGGLTSNQPQHF

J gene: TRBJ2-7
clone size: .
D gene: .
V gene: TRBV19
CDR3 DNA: TGTGCCAGTAGTATCGACAGAACCTACGAGCAGTACTTC
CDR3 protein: CASSIDRTYEQYF

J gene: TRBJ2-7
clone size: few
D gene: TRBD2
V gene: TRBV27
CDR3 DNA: TGTGCCAGCAGTTTCTACGGGACTAGCGGGAGGCCCGCCTACGAGCAGTACTTC
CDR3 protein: CASSFYGTSGRPAYEQYF